This T cell receptor (beta chain) appears in the sequencing data of a study of cytomegalovirus exposure and HLA in healthy donors. Whole-study results and caveats: Investigators reported more than 150 TCR beta chains as tied to cytomegalovirus. There were some V segments, including TRBV6-2 and TRBV6-3, excluded as indistinguishable. Most CMV-associated TCR beta chains appeared HLA-restricted in a later analysis. Donor immune exposure was known only as CMV serostatus.

Use of 60 Vbeta and 13 Jbeta primers characterized the PCR. Profiling relied on immunoSEQ multiplex PCR, and the TCRdb table lists in-frame clones only, not all of them. The profile shows about 110,000 clones, around 80% of them singletons. In the case of this clone: Its cognate antigen is unknown.

This CDR3 has 14 residues. CDR1 is LGHNT and CDR2 is FRNRAP in the germline V gene. The V gene end was trimmed by 6 bases and the J gene end by 4 bases; junction bases not matched to a gene: 8. The genes are TRBV12-5 and TRBJ1-1; 7 positions agree with TRBD1. Sequencing was done on a sample of PBMCs. The source is a man aged 25 to 45 in good health and CMV-seronegative. The CDR3 DNA reads as TGTGCTAGTGGACCCACAGGGGTTATCACTGAAGCTTTCTTT. Translating it yields CASGPTGVITEAFF.